These 22 T cell receptor beta chains were sequenced from one sample in a study of blood T cell repertoires in COVID-19. Sequenced by immunoSEQ multiplex PCR; TCRdb stores in-frame clones only, minus some. This repertoire shows some 80,000 clones, around 84% found once; its top ten account for 36%. Material for sequencing was peripheral blood. Receptors were obtained from a woman in her seventies with acute or convalescent COVID-19.

The chain employs TRBV21-1 and TRBJ2-1; the table's D call, TRBD1, was not checked against the DNA. TRBV21-1 constitutes a pseudogene. This CDR3 spans 16 amino acids. CDR3 sequence (DNA): TGTGCCAGCAGCAAAGCGGGACACGCATCCTACAATGAGCAGTTCTTC. This sequence encodes CASSKAGHASYNEQFF.

The chain links TRBV3-1 (or the pseudogene TRBV3-2) to TRBJ2-5; D might be TRBD1 (6 bases). The CDR3 is 17 residues long. CDR1 and CDR2 (germline): LGHDT, YNNKEL (reference sequence). Deletions cut 4 bases from V and 7 bases from J, with 25 bases between. CDR3 sequence: CASSPSQGTDLGGTQYF. The CDR3 nucleotides read TGTGCCAGCAGCCCCAGTCAGGGGACCGACCTTGGGGGGACCCAGTACTTC.

This clone was detected once. V is TRBV9 and J is TRBJ2-7; D ambiguous. This CDR3 is 14 amino acids long. V lost 0 bases, J lost 0 bases, and 7 bases lay in between. Germline values: CDR1 SGDLS, CDR2 YYNGEE. The CDR3 coding sequence is TGTGCCAGCAGCGTAGTACCGAGCTCCTACGAGCAGTACTTC. This gives the protein CASSVVPSSYEQYF.

This chain uses TRBV2 with TRBJ1-1; 9 bases agree with TRBD1. CDR3 length: 14 residues. Germline trimming cut 5 bases from V and 4 bases from J; bases unmatched to any gene: 5. The V gene's germline CDR1 is SNHLY and CDR2 FYNNEI. The DNA of the CDR3 is TGTGCCAGCAGTCAACAGGGGGCGACCACTGAAGCTTTCTTT. Translating gives CASSQQGATTEAFF.

The chain links TRBV14 to TRBJ1-4, with 7 bases fitting TRBD1. V lost 4 bases, J lost 4 bases, and 6 bases stayed unmatched. Germline assignment: CDR1 SGHDN and CDR2 FVKESK. CDR3 size: 15 residues. CDR3 region: CASSLGGWGNEKLFF. The CDR3 DNA sequence: TGTGCCAGCAGCCTAGGGGGCTGGGGTAATGAAAAACTGTTTTTT. Using reference TRBV14 and TRBJ1-4 for the parts outside the CDR3, the full variable domain is EAGVTQFPSHSVIEKGQTVTLRCDPISGHDNLYWYRRVMGKEIKFLLHFVKESKQDESGMPNNRFLAERTGGTYSTLKVQPAELEDSGVYFCASSLGGWGNEKLFFGSGTQLSVL.

J is TRBJ1-3 and V is TRBV4-1; D remains unclear. The V end was cut by 1 base, the J end by 0 bases, with 10 bases between. CDR3 length: 16 amino acids. Germline V gene lookup returns CDR1 MGHRA and CDR2 YSYEKL. The DNA of the CDR3 is TGCGCCAGCAGCCAAGCGGGATGGCTCTCTGGAAACACCATATATTTT. Its protein is CASSQAGWLSGNTIYF.

This chain uses TRBV21-1 with TRBJ2-1; the table's D gene call, TRBD1, was not cross checked with the DNA. TRBV21-1 is given as a pseudogene. The CDR3 covers 15 residues. The CDR3 region is CASSKSGRRVREQFF. CDR3 nucleotides: TGTGCCAGCAGCAAATCGGGCCGCAGGGTGAGGGAGCAGTTCTTC.

The chain employs TRBV27 and TRBJ1-3, with TRBD1 as a possible D gene (6 bases). CDR1 MNHEY and CDR2 SMNVEV come from the germline V gene (reference sequence). V lost 2 bases and J lost 3, with 8 bases in between. This CDR3 is 14 amino acids long. The CDR3 bases are TGTGCCAGCAGTTTAGGGGGCTTTGGAAACACCATATATTTT. Protein: CASSLGGFGNTIYF.

V is TRBV19 and J is TRBJ2-3; 8 nucleotides agree with TRBD2. Germline values: CDR1 LNHDA, CDR2 SQIVND (reference sequence). The CDR3 contains 15 residues. V lost 5 bases to trimming and J lost 3 bases; unmatched junction nucleotides: 7. The CDR3 region has the DNA TGTGCCAGTAGTCAAGCGGGAGTCGAGACAGATACGCAGTATTTT. Protein product: CASSQAGVETDTQYF.

The rearrangement uses TRBV7-9 and TRBJ2-2, with a possible D match to TRBD2 (5 bases). V lost 7 bases to trimming and J lost 6 bases, with 18 bases between them. The CDR3 is made up of 15 amino acids. CDR1 is SEHNR and CDR2 is FQNEAQ in the germline V gene (reference sequence). CDR3 region: CASISGGSLAGELFF. CDR3 in DNA: TGTGCCAGCATCTCGGGTGGGAGCTTGGCCGGGGAGCTGTTTTTT. The complete variable domain, with remaining parts taken from reference TRBV7-9 and TRBJ2-2, reads DTGVSQNPRHKITKRGQNVTFRCDPISEHNRLYWYRQTLGQGPEFLTYFQNEAQLEKSRLLSDRFSAERPKGSFSTLEIQRTEQGDSAMYLCASISGGSLAGELFFGEGSRLTVL.

The chain joins TRBV19 to TRBJ2-6; the D gene is possibly TRBD1 (8 bases). Germline CDR1 LNHDA, CDR2 SQIVND (reference sequence). The V and J ends lost 7 bases and 2 bases respectively, with 21 bases between them. The CDR3 has 18 residues. CDR3 sequence reads: CASNPAGQVRAGANVLTF. As DNA, the CDR3 is TGTGCCAGTAACCCAGCGGGACAGGTGAGGGCTGGGGCCAACGTCCTGACTTTC.

This clone was recorded once. This chain uses TRBV9 with TRBJ2-1, with 12 positions matching TRBD2. J lost 7 bases, V lost 3 bases, and 11 bases had no gene match. The CDR3 length is 17 residues. The V gene's germline CDR1 is SGDLS and CDR2 YYNGEE. CDR3 residues: CASSGTSGNIPLNEQFF. The CDR3 coding sequence is TGTGCCAGCAGCGGGACTAGCGGGAACATTCCACTGAATGAGCAGTTCTTC.

The chain combines TRBV19 with TRBJ2-1; no firm D call. This CDR3 comprises 12 residues. In germline, CDR1 is LNHDA, CDR2 SQIVND (reference sequence). Trimming shortened V by 8 bases and J by 3 bases, and 8 bases separated the two germline ends. CDR3 in amino acids: CASSRSYNEQFF. The CDR3 coding sequence is TGTGCCAGTTCACGGAGCTACAATGAGCAGTTCTTC.

The rearrangement links TRBV15 to TRBJ2-3; 8 bases line up with TRBD2. V was pared by 0 bases and J by 5 bases, with 10 bases of the junction left unmatched. CDR1 is LNHNV and CDR2 is YYDKDF in the germline V gene (reference sequence). This CDR3 is 17 amino acids long. CDR3 bases: TGTGCCACCAGCAGAGAAACAAGCGGGAGAGGTTTAGATACGCAGTATTTT. It translates to CATSRETSGRGLDTQYF. The variable domain in full, with the rest retrieved from reference TRBV15 and TRBJ2-3, is DAMVIQNPRYQVTQFGKPVTLSCSQTLNHNVMYWYQQKSSQAPKLLFHYYDKDFNNEADTPDNFQSRRPNTSFCFLDIRSPGLGDTAMYLCATSRETSGRGLDTQYFGPGTRLTVL.

J is TRBJ2-1 and V is TRBV2, with 9 nucleotides matching TRBD2. V dropped 8 bases and J dropped 9; count of bases not matched to a gene: 11. Germline CDR1 is SNHLY and CDR2 is FYNNEI. The CDR3 totals 14 residues. The CDR3 loop reads CASGEIAGEGEQFF. CDR3 nucleotides: TGTGCCAGCGGGGAGATAGCGGGAGAGGGTGAGCAGTTCTTC.

The chain employs TRBV19 and TRBJ2-1; weak D call: TRBD1 (5 bases). This CDR3 comprises 16 residues. Germline CDR1 LNHDA, CDR2 SQIVND (reference sequence). Deletions cut 3 bases from V and 7 bases from J, with 19 bases between. For the CDR3, the DNA is TGTGCCAGTAGTATTCCCCTGCGGAACAGGTATAATGAGCAGTTCTTC. Residues: CASSIPLRNRYNEQFF.

The chain is built from TRBV5-1 and TRBJ1-3, with TRBD1 as a possible D gene (6 bases). Germline CDR1 and CDR2: SGHRS and YFSETQ. V was trimmed by 4 bases and J by 2 bases, leaving 13 bases between them. CDR3 size: 15 residues. The CDR3 here is CASSANTGTGNTIYF. For the CDR3, the DNA is TGCGCCAGCAGCGCTAATACAGGGACTGGAAACACCATATATTTT.

The J gene is TRBJ2-1, the V gene TRBV5-4; 8 nucleotides match TRBD2. Germline loops: CDR1 SGHNT, CDR2 YYREEE (reference sequence). CDR3 size: 14 residues. The junction had 6 bases not matched to a gene; V was cut back by 3 bases and J by 7 bases. The CDR3 DNA is TGTGCCAGCAGCTCGGGACTAGTGGTAAATGAGCAGTTCTTC. Amino acids: CASSSGLVVNEQFF.

DNA for the CDR3: TGTGCCAGCAGCCAAGGCGCCCCGGGACAGGGCCATTCACCCCTCCACTTT. Amino acid sequence: CASSQGAPGQGHSPLHF. The chain recombines TRBV3-1 (or the pseudogene TRBV3-2) with TRBJ1-6, with 9 bases matching TRBD1. Per the germline V gene, CDR1 is LGHDT and CDR2 is YNNKEL (reference sequence). V lost 1 base and J lost 8; bases outside the gene matches: 9. The CDR3 runs to 17 residues.

The genes are TRBV14 and TRBJ2-1, with 7 bases identical to TRBD2. This CDR3 is 17 amino acids long. V dropped 0 bases and J dropped 0; count of bases not matched to a gene: 5. CDR1 and CDR2 (germline): SGHDN, FVKESK. CDR3 in DNA: TGTGCCAGCAGCCAAGATTTTCGCGGGAGCTCCTACAATGAGCAGTTCTTC. Translating gives CASSQDFRGSSYNEQFF. Full variable domain (rest looked up from reference TRBV14 and TRBJ2-1): EAGVTQFPSHSVIEKGQTVTLRCDPISGHDNLYWYRRVMGKEIKFLLHFVKESKQDESGMPNNRFLAERTGGTYSTLKVQPAELEDSGVYFCASSQDFRGSSYNEQFFGPGTRLTVL.

V is TRBV6-5 and J is TRBJ2-2, with 9 positions matching TRBD2. Germline loops: CDR1 MNHEY, CDR2 SVGAGI. CDR3 length: 15 residues. V was clipped by 2 bases and J by 8 bases; unmatched bases: 6. The CDR3 loop is CASSYGLAGVGELFF. The CDR3 nucleotides read TGTGCCAGCAGTTACGGGTTAGCGGGAGTGGGGGAGCTGTTTTTT.

This clone has only a few counts. J is TRBJ2-7 and V is TRBV19, with 9 bases identical to TRBD1. Unmatched junction bases numbered 4, after V lost 1 base and J lost 3 bases. This CDR3 is 15 amino acids long. Germline V gene sequence: CDR1 LNHDA, CDR2 SQIVND (reference sequence). The CDR3 bases are TGTGCCAGTAGTATAGGAAGGGGACAGGGCTACGAGCAGTACTTC. Translation gives CASSIGRGQGYEQYF.